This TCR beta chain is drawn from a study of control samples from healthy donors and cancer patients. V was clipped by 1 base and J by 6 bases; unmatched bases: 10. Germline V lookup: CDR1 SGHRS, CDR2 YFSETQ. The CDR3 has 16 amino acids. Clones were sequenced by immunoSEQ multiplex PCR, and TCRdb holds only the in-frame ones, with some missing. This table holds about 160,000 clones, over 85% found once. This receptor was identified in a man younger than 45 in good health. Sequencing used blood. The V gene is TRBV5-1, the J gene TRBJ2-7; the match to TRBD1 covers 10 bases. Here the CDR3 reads CASSLTSGTGVGEQYF. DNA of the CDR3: TGCGCCAGCAGCTTGACGTCCGGGACAGGGGTTGGCGAGCAGTACTTC.